Listed below are T cell receptor beta chains from one sample, sequenced in a study of metastatic and nonmetastatic thyroid tumors. With MiXCR, TCRdb called clones anew from the PCR reads. The sample consists of under 20,000 clones, about 15% of them appearing once. Material: blood. Source of these receptors: a male donor with papillary thyroid cancer or a benign thyroid nodule (not recorded which). Some clones in this sample may be carry-over from other donors' samples. CDR3s include the opening cysteine and the closing phenylalanine or tryptophan. A D gene is named only where the DNA matches it firmly. For some rows the clone size is stated as once, few or many, or as a class when expanded; others skip it.

d_call	v_call	j_call	clone_size	cdr3_aa	cdr3_nt
.	TRBV20-1	TRBJ1-5	many	CSARSPVGQPQHF	TGCAGTGCTAGATCCCCGGTTGGGCAGCCCCAGCATTTT
.	TRBV28	TRBJ1-2	many	CASSSHPLQGAHTF	TGTGCCAGCAGTTCCCACCCCTTACAGGGAGCGCACACCTTC
.	TRBV10-3	TRBJ2-5	.	CAIKGQGEQETQYF	TGTGCCATCAAGGGACAAGGGGAGCAGGAGACCCAGTACTTC
.	TRBV7-3	TRBJ1-5	many	CASSLGQASNQPQHF	TGTGCCAGCAGCTTGGGGCAGGCCAGCAATCAGCCCCAGCATTTT
.	TRBV5-1	TRBJ2-7	many	CASRDSSYEQYF	TGCGCCAGCAGGGACTCATCCTACGAGCAGTACTTC
.	TRBV7-3	TRBJ2-2	medium-sized	CASSLNAGELFF	TGTGCCAGCAGCTTAAATGCCGGGGAGCTGTTTTTT
.	TRBV7-9	TRBJ1-2	many	CASSPPWLEYGYTF	TGTGCCAGCAGCCCCCCGTGGTTAGAGTATGGCTACACCTTC
.	TRBV6-1	TRBJ2-7	medium-sized	CASKKSSYEQYF	TGTGCCAGCAAGAAGAGCTCCTACGAGCAGTACTTC
TRBD2	TRBV7-3	TRBJ2-3	.	CASSSAGGTDTQYF	TGTGCCAGCAGCTCAGCGGGAGGCACAGATACGCAGTATTTT
TRBD1	TRBV6-1	TRBJ1-1	few	CASSSGTAMNTEAFF	TGTGCCAGCAGCTCCGGGACAGCGATGAACACTGAAGCTTTCTTT
TRBD1	TRBV20-1	TRBJ2-7	medium-sized	CSARTGTGGGEQYF	TGCAGTGCTAGAACCGGGACAGGGGGCGGGGAGCAGTACTTC
TRBD2	TRBV30	TRBJ2-7	.	CAWSARGYGGYEQYF	TGTGCCTGGAGTGCAAGGGGTTACGGGGGGTACGAGCAGTACTTC
.	TRBV4-2	TRBJ2-4	many	CASSGGQTGIQYF	TGTGCCAGCAGCGGAGGTCAGACAGGCATTCAGTACTTC
.	TRBV5-1	TRBJ1-4	many	CASSLGGANEKLFF	TGCGCCAGCAGCTTGGGGGGGGCTAATGAAAAACTGTTTTTT
.	TRBV5-5	TRBJ2-7	many	CASSLEADYEQYF	TGTGCCAGCAGCTTGGAGGCCGATTACGAGCAGTACTTC
TRBD1	TRBV28	TRBJ2-1	many	CASSLAGGRSYNEQFF	TGTGCCAGCAGTTTGGCAGGGGGTAGGTCCTACAATGAGCAGTTCTTC
.	TRBV28	TRBJ2-5	many	CASRPGGGTGRETQYF	TGTGCCAGCAGGCCAGGGGGGGGGACGGGTAGGGAGACCCAGTACTTC